Given below is one TCR beta chain in context. Trimming took off 2 bases at V and 4 bases at J, with 11 bases between the two ends. Germline-derived CDR1 and CDR2 are MNHNS and SASEGT. The CDR3 consists of 15 residues. Original analysis: Scientists estimated how many nucleated cells there were by amplifying reference gene primers. The repertoire was sequenced with immunoSEQ multiplex PCR; TCRdb's copy has only in-frame clones and lacks some. V, J and clone size are those of that table, while D and trimming were read from the DNA. Here the sample spans under 150,000 clones, 84% being singletons. The data derive from a study of blood T cell repertoires in COVID-19. Turning to the study itself: Samples of COVID-19 (acute and convalescent) were obtained from the United States, Italy and Spain. T cells, B-cell-depleted T cells, or PBMCs provided the cDNA or gDNA that served as material.

The sequence came from a middle-aged woman with acute or convalescent COVID-19. The chain is built from TRBV6-1 and TRBJ1-4; tentative D call: TRBD1 (6 bases). Sequenced material: peripheral blood. The CDR3 DNA reads TGTGCCAGCAGTGAATTCGGGACAAGTAATGAAAAACTGTTTTTT. Protein: CASSEFGTSNEKLFF.